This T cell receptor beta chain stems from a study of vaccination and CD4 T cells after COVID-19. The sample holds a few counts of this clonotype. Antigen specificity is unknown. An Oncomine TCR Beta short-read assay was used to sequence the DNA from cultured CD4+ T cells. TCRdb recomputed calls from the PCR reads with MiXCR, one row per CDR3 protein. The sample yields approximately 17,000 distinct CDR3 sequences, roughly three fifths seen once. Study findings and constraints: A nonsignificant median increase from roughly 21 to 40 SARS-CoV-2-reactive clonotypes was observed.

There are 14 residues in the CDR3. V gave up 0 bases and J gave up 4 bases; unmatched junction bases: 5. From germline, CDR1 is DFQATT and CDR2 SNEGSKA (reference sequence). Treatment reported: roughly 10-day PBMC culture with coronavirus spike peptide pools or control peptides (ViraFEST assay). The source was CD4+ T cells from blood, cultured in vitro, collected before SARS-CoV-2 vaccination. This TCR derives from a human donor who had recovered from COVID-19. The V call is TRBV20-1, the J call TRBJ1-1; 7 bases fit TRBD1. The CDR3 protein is CSAREGGAITEAFF. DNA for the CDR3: TGCAGTGCTAGAGAAGGGGGCGCTATCACTGAAGCTTTCTTT.